Listed below are T cell receptor beta chains from one sample, sequenced in a study of blood T cell repertoires in COVID-19. The assay was immunoSEQ multiplex PCR, and TCRdb's table has in-frame clones only and misses some. The sample lists almost 50,000 clones, less than 80% occurring once. The sequenced sample was peripheral blood. These receptors came from a man in his 70s with acute or convalescent COVID-19. Both conserved end residues are part of each CDR3. D genes are given only for firm matches. Not all rows give a size; the values are once, few, many and, for expanded clones, a class.

j_call: TRBJ1-6; v_call: TRBV27; d_call: NA; clone_size: NA; cdr3_nt: TGTGCCAGCAGTTTATGGGACAAGGGATCACCCCTCCACTTT; cdr3_aa: CASSLWDKGSPLHF
j_call: TRBJ2-3; v_call: TRBV7-6; d_call: TRBD2; clone_size: NA; cdr3_nt: TGTGCCAGCAGCTTAGGACTAGCGGGAGGAGCCTTCACAGATACGCAGTATTTT; cdr3_aa: CASSLGLAGGAFTDTQYF
j_call: TRBJ1-2; v_call: TRBV30; d_call: TRBD1; clone_size: NA; cdr3_nt: TGTGCCAAAGGGACAGGGGGAAAATATGGCTACACCTTC; cdr3_aa: CAKGTGGKYGYTF
j_call: TRBJ1-2; v_call: TRBV19; d_call: NA; clone_size: few; cdr3_nt: TGTGCCAGTAGTATAGGGACAGCTTCGGGCGGCTACACCTTC; cdr3_aa: CASSIGTASGGYTF
j_call: TRBJ2-1; v_call: TRBV28; d_call: TRBD2; clone_size: once; cdr3_nt: TGTGCCAGCAGACCCGGGACTAGCTTTGGGGATGAGCAGTTCTTC; cdr3_aa: CASRPGTSFGDEQFF
j_call: TRBJ1-4; v_call: TRBV27; d_call: NA; clone_size: NA; cdr3_nt: TGTGCCAGCAGGACAGAGACTAATGAAAAACTGTTTTTT; cdr3_aa: CASRTETNEKLFF
j_call: TRBJ2-3; v_call: TRBV9; d_call: NA; clone_size: once; cdr3_nt: TGTGCCAGCAGCGTAGACGGCGGAGGGGAGACAGATACGCAGTATTTT; cdr3_aa: CASSVDGGGETDTQYF
j_call: TRBJ1-2; v_call: TRBV28; d_call: NA; clone_size: few; cdr3_nt: TGTGCCAGCGGCCGGGTCGACTATGGCTACACCTTC; cdr3_aa: CASGRVDYGYTF
j_call: TRBJ1-3; v_call: TRBV6-5; d_call: NA; clone_size: NA; cdr3_nt: TGTGCCAGCAGTTACAGGAGCTCTGGAAACACCATATATTTT; cdr3_aa: CASSYRSSGNTIYF
j_call: TRBJ1-5; v_call: TRBV2; d_call: NA; clone_size: NA; cdr3_nt: TGTGCCAGCAGTGGGGCTACTCAGGGTCAGCCCCAGCATTTT; cdr3_aa: CASSGATQGQPQHF
j_call: TRBJ1-5; v_call: TRBV19; d_call: NA; clone_size: NA; cdr3_nt: TGTGCCAGTAGCTACCGGGTAAGGAGGGGCTACAGCAATCAGCCCCAGCATTTT; cdr3_aa: CASSYRVRRGYSNQPQHF
j_call: TRBJ1-4; v_call: TRBV7-2; d_call: TRBD1; clone_size: NA; cdr3_nt: TGTGCCAGCAGCCGGGACAGGCAAAGGGATGAAAAACTGTTTTTT; cdr3_aa: CASSRDRQRDEKLFF
j_call: TRBJ1-4; v_call: TRBV28; d_call: NA; clone_size: few; cdr3_nt: TGTGCCAGCAGGGAAACGGGAACAACTAATGAAAAACTGTTTTTT; cdr3_aa: CASRETGTTNEKLFF
j_call: TRBJ1-5; v_call: TRBV19; d_call: TRBD1; clone_size: NA; cdr3_nt: TGTGCCAGTACCCCAATGGGGGGACAGGGTCACCAGCCCCAGCATTTT; cdr3_aa: CASTPMGGQGHQPQHF
j_call: TRBJ1-6; v_call: TRBV14; d_call: NA; clone_size: NA; cdr3_nt: TGTGCCAGCAGCCAAGGACAGTCCTATAATTCACCCCTCCACTTT; cdr3_aa: CASSQGQSYNSPLHF
j_call: TRBJ2-2; v_call: TRBV7-2; d_call: TRBD2; clone_size: NA; cdr3_nt: TGTGCCAGCAGCTATGAGGCGGGGGGCCGCACTATAAACACCGGGGAGCTGTTTTTT; cdr3_aa: CASSYEAGGRTINTGELFF
j_call: TRBJ2-3; v_call: TRBV10-3; d_call: NA; clone_size: NA; cdr3_nt: TGTGCCATCAGTATCGGCGGAGCATCGAGAGATACGCAGTATTTT; cdr3_aa: CAISIGGASRDTQYF
j_call: TRBJ2-2; v_call: TRBV27; d_call: TRBD2; clone_size: NA; cdr3_nt: TGTGCCAGCAGTCCGACCGCCGGGACTAGCCTGTCCGGGGAGCTGTTTTTT; cdr3_aa: CASSPTAGTSLSGELFF
j_call: TRBJ1-2; v_call: TRBV29-1; d_call: TRBD1; clone_size: NA; cdr3_nt: TGCAGCGTTGACGCACAGGGGGCACGAGGCTACACCTTC; cdr3_aa: CSVDAQGARGYTF